This T cell receptor beta chain was sequenced for a study of control samples from healthy donors and cancer patients. This CDR3 is 15 amino acids long. Germline trimming cut 1 base from V and 4 bases from J; bases unmatched to any gene: 5. Per germline, CDR1 SGHRS and CDR2 YFSETQ. Here immunoSEQ multiplex PCR was the method, and the copy in TCRdb shows in-frame clones only, minus some. Here the sample spans roughly 83,000 clones, approximately 82% being singletons. The V gene is TRBV5-1, the J gene TRBJ2-5; 9 positions match TRBD1. The sequence came from a woman aged 55 to 70 in good health. Material: blood. CDR3 region: CASSLLPTGGETQYF. The CDR3 DNA reads TGCGCCAGCAGCTTGCTCCCGACAGGGGGAGAGACCCAGTACTTC.